These 16 T cell receptor beta chains share one sample of origin, sequenced in a study of blood T cells in healthy people across ages (dated by TCRdb to between 2015 and 2017). The method was 5' RACE. Instrument used: Illumina HiSeq 2500. The second PCR ran for roughly 7 to 12 cycles and used a J-beta primer mix along with a sample-barcoded 5' primer. The raw public reads went through TCRdb reprocessing: fastp at Q25, MiXCR clone calling, in-frame beta chains kept. Identical CDR3 protein sequences are pooled into one entry, listed with their most common genes and DNA. The sample data list hundreds of thousands of distinct CDR3 sequences, and 22% of these were observed just once. About 22% of the sample comes from the top ten. The material sequenced was blood. These receptors were collected from a man between 65 and 79 years old in good health.

V and J are TRBV6-5 and TRBJ1-2; 7 nucleotides align to TRBD1. The CDR3 length is 13 residues. Germline-derived CDR1 and CDR2 are MNHEY and SVGAGI. Trimming at V came to 7 bases and at J to 8 bases, leaving 10 bases not matched to a gene. This CDR3 reads CASIETGSHGYTF. For the CDR3, the DNA is TGTGCCAGCATCGAGACAGGGAGTCACGGCTACACCTTC.

Comments on this clonotype: The junction departs from the called germline gene at one end, perhaps through a read error. V usage is TRBV11-2 and J usage is TRBJ1-1, with D possibly being TRBD1 (5 bases). This CDR3 region has 13 residues. Germline CDR1 is SGHAT and CDR2 is FQNNGV. CDR3 sequence reads: CASSLFRGWGAFF. The CDR3 nucleotides are TGCGCCAGCAGCTTATTTCGGGGCTGGGGAGCTTTCTTT.

This clonotype has a handful of counts. J is TRBJ2-1 and V is TRBV6-5; D assignment may be TRBD1 or TRBD2 (6 bases each). CDR1 is MNHEY and CDR2 is SVGAGI in the germline V gene. Between the trimmed V and J ends, which lost 5 bases and 5 bases, there was a span of 25 bases. The CDR3 has 18 amino acids. CDR3 residues: CASSPRVWSRGGNNEQFF. CDR3 bases: TGTGCCAGCAGTCCCCGGGTGTGGTCTCGAGGGGGGAACAATGAGCAGTTCTTC.

This clonotype has a handful of counts. The chain joins TRBV11-2 to TRBJ2-5; D gene unclear. The length of the CDR3 is 16 residues. The germline V gene has CDR1 SGHAT and CDR2 FQNNGV. The V and J ends lost 0 bases and 0 bases respectively, with 11 bases between them. CDR3 bases: TGTGCCAGCAGCTTAGATTCGGGCAGCTACCAAGAGACCCAGTACTTC. It specifies CASSLDSGSYQETQYF.

This clonotype has more than one count but fewer than ten. J is TRBJ2-5 and V is TRBV4-2; perhaps D is TRBD1 or TRBD2 (5 bases each). The J call may be faulty, since TRBJ2-1 better matches the DNA end. Germline V CDR1 and CDR2: LGHNA, YNFKEQ. The CDR3 has 16 amino acids. The CDR3 loop is CASSQLIGAIYNEQFF. The CDR3 DNA is TGTGCCAGCAGCCAATTGATCGGGGCCATATACAATGAGCAGTTCTTC.

This clonotype was picked up a small number of times. This sequence joins TRBV28 and TRBJ1-3; no definite D call. From germline, CDR1 is MDHEN and CDR2 SYDVKM. The CDR3 is 16 residues long. The V end was cut by 3 bases, the J end by 0 bases, with 12 bases between. CDR3 DNA sequence: TGTGCCAGCAGTTTGGACCAGAATATCTCTGGAAACACCATATATTTT. Residues: CASSLDQNISGNTIYF. The whole variable domain, remainder taken from reference TRBV28 and TRBJ1-3, is DVKVTQSSRYLVKRTGEKVFLECVQDMDHENMFWYRQDPGLGLRLIYFSYDVKMKEKGDIPEGYSVSREKKERFSLILESASTNQTSMYLCASSLDQNISGNTIYFGEGSWLTVV.

In this sample, this clonotype turned up a few times. The CDR3 loop reads CASRDRGVVETQYF. CDR3 DNA: TGTGCCAGCAGAGACAGGGGCGTAGTAGAGACCCAGTACTTC. The chain joins TRBV6-1 to TRBJ2-1, with 8 bases aligning to TRBD1. The DNA matches TRBJ2-5 better at its end, which makes the J call doubtful. Germline V gene sequence: CDR1 MNHNS, CDR2 SASEGT. This CDR3 is 14 amino acids long.

This CDR3 reads CSARGDRAYGYTF. CDR3 coding DNA: TGCAGTGCTAGAGGGGACAGGGCCTATGGCTACACCTTC. J is TRBJ1-2 and V is TRBV20-1, with 9 positions matching TRBD1. In germline, CDR1 is DFQATT, CDR2 SNEGSKA (reference sequence). The CDR3 covers 13 residues. V lost 1 base to trimming and J lost 4 bases; unmatched junction nucleotides: 1.

The rearrangement uses TRBV20-1 and TRBJ1-2; 10 bases match TRBD1. CDR1 is DFQATT, CDR2 SNEGSKA, per germline (reference sequence). This CDR3 comprises 13 residues. The V gene end was trimmed by 6 bases and the J gene end by 5 bases; junction bases not matched to a gene: 6. This CDR3 is CSAGTGATYGYTF. CDR3 nucleotide sequence: TGCAGTGCAGGGACAGGGGCGACTTATGGCTACACCTTC.

This clonotype was counted a single time. The chain carries TRBV7-9 and TRBJ2-1; TRBD1 agrees at 8 bases. V dropped 5 bases and J dropped 5; count of bases not matched to a gene: 8. Germline CDR1 reads SEHNR; CDR2 reads FQNEAQ (reference sequence). The CDR3 is 15 amino acids. The CDR3 is CASSTQTGAHNEQFF. DNA for the CDR3: TGTGCCAGCAGCACCCAGACAGGGGCCCACAATGAGCAGTTCTTC.

This clonotype showed up just a few times. The chain recombines TRBV13 with TRBJ1-5; the D gene is possibly TRBD1 (5 bases). V lost 0 bases and J 5 bases, leaving 5 bases between the germline ends. Germline loops: CDR1 PRHDT, CDR2 FYEKMQ (reference sequence). The CDR3 totals 13 residues. The DNA for the CDR3 is TGTGCCAGCAGCTTAGGCAGGGATCAGCCCCAGCATTTT. Translating it yields CASSLGRDQPQHF. The variable domain in full, with the rest retrieved from reference TRBV13 and TRBJ1-5, is AAGVIQSPRHLIKEKRETATLKCYPIPRHDTVYWYQQGPGQDPQFLISFYEKMQSDKGSIPDRFSAQQFSDYHSELNMSSLELGDSALYFCASSLGRDQPQHFGDGTRLSIL.

The rearrangement uses TRBV6-1 and TRBJ1-3; D might be TRBD1 (5 bases). Germline V CDR1 and CDR2: MNHNS, SASEGT. This CDR3 has 15 residues. Trimming removed 0 bases from V and 3 bases from J, with 9 bases in between. In nucleotides, the CDR3 is TGTGCCAGCAGTGAAGCTTGGGGGATTGGAAACACCATATATTTT. Translating it yields CASSEAWGIGNTIYF.

This clonotype was detected only a few times. The chain has TRBV24-1 and TRBJ2-3; no reliable D call. With 2 bases removed from V and 8 bases from J, the gap between germline ends came to 7 bases. The CDR3 totals 12 residues. From germline, CDR1 is KGHDR and CDR2 SFDVKD. In DNA, the CDR3 is TGTGCCACCAGTGATTGGACGGGTACGCAGTATTTT. Its protein is CATSDWTGTQYF.

The chain uses TRBV27 and TRBJ2-3; 11 bases align to TRBD2. The germline CDR1 and CDR2 sequences are MNHEY and SMNVEV (reference sequence). With V trimmed by 6 bases and J by 13 bases, 15 bases remained unmatched. There are 15 residues in the CDR3. The CDR3 coding sequence is TGTGCCAGCAGCCCAAAACTAGCGGGGGCCCCCCAGGAGTATTTT. Protein product: CASSPKLAGAPQEYF.

The chain links TRBV12-5 to TRBJ2-1; D unresolved. Trimming left V 2 bases short and J 9 bases short, with 8 bases between. The CDR3 is 12 residues long. Per the germline V gene, CDR1 is LGHNT and CDR2 is FRNRAP. The CDR3 coding sequence is TGTGCTAGTGGTTTGCTGCTTGGTGAGCAGTTCTTC. This sequence encodes CASGLLLGEQFF.

The chain is built from TRBV29-1 and TRBJ1-2; D is unclear. Germline V lookup: CDR1 SQVTM, CDR2 ANQGSEA. V gave up 6 bases and J gave up 4 bases, with 12 bases separating them. The CDR3 sequence is 12 residues long. The CDR3, as DNA: TGCAGCGTACTGGTGGGTTCCTATGGCTACACCTTC. Translated: CSVLVGSYGYTF. Full variable domain (remainder filled in from reference TRBV29-1 and TRBJ1-2): SAVISQKPSRDICQRGTSLTIQCQVDSQVTMMFWYRQQPGQSLTLIATANQGSEATYESGFVIDKFPISRPNLTFSTLTVSNMSPEDSSIYLCSVLVGSYGYTFGSGTRLTVV.